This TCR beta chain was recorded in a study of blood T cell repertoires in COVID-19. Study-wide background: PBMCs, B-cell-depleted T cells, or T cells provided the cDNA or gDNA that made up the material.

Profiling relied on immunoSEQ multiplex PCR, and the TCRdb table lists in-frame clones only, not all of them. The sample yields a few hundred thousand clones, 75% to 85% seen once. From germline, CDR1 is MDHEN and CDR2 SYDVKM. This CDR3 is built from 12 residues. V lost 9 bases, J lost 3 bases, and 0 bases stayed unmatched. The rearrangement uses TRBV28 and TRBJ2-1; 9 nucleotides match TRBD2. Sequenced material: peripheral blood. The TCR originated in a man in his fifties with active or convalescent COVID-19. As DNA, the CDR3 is TGTGCCAGTAGCGGGAGCTACAATGAGCAGTTCTTC. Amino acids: CASSGSYNEQFF.